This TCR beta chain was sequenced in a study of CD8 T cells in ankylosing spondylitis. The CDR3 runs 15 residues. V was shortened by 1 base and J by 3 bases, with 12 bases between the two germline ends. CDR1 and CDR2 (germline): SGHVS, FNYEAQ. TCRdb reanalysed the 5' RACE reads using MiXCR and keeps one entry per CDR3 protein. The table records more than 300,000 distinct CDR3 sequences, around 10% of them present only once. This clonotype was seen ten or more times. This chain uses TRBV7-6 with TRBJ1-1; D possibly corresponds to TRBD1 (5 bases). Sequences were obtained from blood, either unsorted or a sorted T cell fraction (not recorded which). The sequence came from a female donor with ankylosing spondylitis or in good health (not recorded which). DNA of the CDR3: TGTGCCAGCAGCTTAGTACGGGACGGGGACACTGAAGCTTTCTTT. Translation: CASSLVRDGDTEAFF.